What follows are 3 T cell receptor beta chains derived from one specimen sequenced in a study of blood T cell repertoires in COVID-19. Here immunoSEQ multiplex PCR was the method, and the copy in TCRdb shows in-frame clones only, minus some. The sample holds 150,000 to 200,000 clones; 89% are singletons and the top ten take roughly 2.4%. The sequencing input was PBMCs or T cells enriched from blood (not recorded which). The receptors were gathered from a woman aged 40 to 49 with acute COVID-19.

DNA for the CDR3: TGTGCCACCAGCCTGGTCCGGTCGGTCGGGGAGCTGTTTTTT. Its protein product is CATSLVRSVGELFF. The chain has TRBV15 and TRBJ2-2; D gene uncertain. CDR1 and CDR2 (germline): LNHNV, YYDKDF (reference sequence). This CDR3 comprises 14 residues. V was cut by 5 bases and J by 7 bases, with 14 bases left in between.

This chain connects TRBV11-3 to TRBJ2-2, with 16 nucleotides matching TRBD2. CDR1 SGHNT and CDR2 YENEEA come from the germline V gene. The junction had 7 bases not matched to a gene; V was cut back by 5 bases and J by 7 bases. The CDR3 loop spans 17 amino acids. The CDR3 DNA is TGTGCCAGCAGCATGGGACTAGCGGGAGGGCCCGGCGGGGAGCTGTTTTTT. It encodes CASSMGLAGGPGGELFF.

This clone was counted a single time. This CDR3 is CASSPLQGQNSGNTIYF. DNA for the CDR3: TGTGCCAGCTCACCACTTCAGGGTCAGAACTCTGGAAACACCATATATTTT. V is TRBV18 and J is TRBJ1-3, with a weak D call TRBD1 (5 bases). V was shortened by 1 base and J by 0 bases, with 13 bases between the two germline ends. The CDR3 extends over 17 amino acids. Germline V gene lookup returns CDR1 KGHSH and CDR2 LQKENI.